Below, 26 T cell receptor beta chains from the same sample are listed, as sequenced in a study of shared clonotypes between healthy human individuals. Only in-frame clones appear in the TCRdb table, and some are missing; sequencing was by immunoSEQ multiplex PCR. The table shows about 1.1 million clones, with 60% to 80% occurring only once. The material sequenced was memory CD4+ T cells from PBMCs. The subset is: CD45RA-negative fraction. Receptor source: a man between 18 and 35 years old in good health. Some clones in this sample may be carry-over from other donors' samples.

The chain uses TRBV28 and TRBJ1-2, with D tentatively TRBD1 (6 bases). V was cut by 5 bases and J by 4 bases, with 17 bases left in between. The CDR3 has 15 amino acids. From germline, CDR1 is MDHEN and CDR2 SYDVKM. CDR3 protein: CASSPDTGLTYGYTF. The CDR3 DNA is TGTGCCAGCAGTCCCGACACAGGGCTCACCTATGGCTACACCTTC.

The rearrangement links TRBV5-1 to TRBJ2-6, with a possible D match to TRBD2 (5 bases). There are 15 residues in the CDR3. Germline lookup yields CDR1 SGHRS and CDR2 YFSETQ. Between the trimmed V and J ends, which lost 4 bases and 4 bases, there was a span of 12 bases. CDR3 DNA sequence: TGCGCCAGCAGCGCCCGGGATGTGGGGGCCAACGTCCTGACTTTC. Translating gives CASSARDVGANVLTF.

The table lists this clone with a few counts. This chain connects TRBV28 to TRBJ2-5; 9 bases are shared with TRBD1. V trimming: 5 bases; J trimming: 3 bases; junction bases outside the gene matches: 10. CDR1 and CDR2 (germline): MDHEN, SYDVKM. This CDR3 has 16 residues. In DNA, the CDR3 is TGTGCCAGCAGTCGCCCCGGACAGGGGAGGGAAGAGACCCAGTACTTC. It specifies CASSRPGQGREETQYF. The complete variable domain, with remaining parts taken from reference TRBV28 and TRBJ2-5, reads DVKVTQSSRYLVKRTGEKVFLECVQDMDHENMFWYRQDPGLGLRLIYFSYDVKMKEKGDIPEGYSVSREKKERFSLILESASTNQTSMYLCASSRPGQGREETQYFGPGTRLLVL.

This chain uses TRBV5-4 with TRBJ2-1; 7 bases agree with TRBD1. The junction had 5 bases not matched to a gene; V was cut back by 4 bases and J by 4 bases. CDR1 and CDR2 from the germline V gene are SGHNT and YYREEE (reference sequence). This CDR3 is 14 amino acids long. The DNA for the CDR3 is TGTGCCAGCAGCCTAGTGGGACAGTACAATGAGCAGTTCTTC. Protein: CASSLVGQYNEQFF. The full variable domain, with the rest looked up from reference TRBV5-4 and TRBJ2-1, is ETGVTQSPTHLIKTRGQQVTLRCSSQSGHNTVSWYQQALGQGPQFIFQYYREEENGRGNFPPRFSGLQFPNYSSELNVNALELDDSALYLCASSLVGQYNEQFFGPGTRLTVL.

The rearrangement uses TRBV2 and TRBJ1-5, with D hard to call. Germline CDR1 SNHLY, CDR2 FYNNEI. Trimming cost V 6 bases and J 2 bases, with 14 bases left between them. This CDR3 is 15 amino acids long. CDR3 protein: CASSGLGRGNQPQHF. For the CDR3, the DNA is TGTGCCAGCAGCGGGCTGGGCCGGGGCAATCAGCCCCAGCATTTT.

This clone was recorded many times. The CDR3 region has the DNA TGTGCCAGCACGCAGTCACATACGCAGTATTTT. Residues: CASTQSHTQYF. The chain has TRBV25-1 and TRBJ2-3, with D uncertain. The CDR3 runs to 11 residues. Germline-derived CDR1 and CDR2 are MGHDK and SYGVNS. V dropped 7 bases and J dropped 7 bases, with 9 bases sitting between them.

In the case of this clone: Other DNA variants within this sample encode the same CDR3. The gene calls are TRBV12-5 and TRBJ1-5; no clear D gene. CDR3 length: 12 residues. CDR1 is LGHNT and CDR2 is FRNRAP in the germline V gene. Trimming shortened V by 5 bases and J by 3 bases, and 5 bases separated the two germline ends. CDR3 region: CASGLSNQPQHF. For the CDR3, the DNA is TGTGCTAGTGGTCTATCCAATCAGCCCCAGCATTTT.

Details on this clone: The same CDR3 arises from other DNA sequences in this sample as well. The chain joins TRBV5-1 to TRBJ1-4, with 9 nucleotides matching TRBD1. The V and J ends lost 0 bases and 6 bases, in that order; junction bases with no gene match: 0. The CDR3 runs to 14 residues. The germline V gene encodes CDR1 SGHRS and CDR2 YFSETQ. The CDR3 coding sequence is TGCGCCAGCAGCTTGGGGACAGGGGATGAAAAACTGTTTTTT. Translating it yields CASSLGTGDEKLFF.

This clone showed up many times. The rearrangement joins TRBV5-4 to TRBJ2-1; no clear D. The V gene's germline CDR1 is SGHNT and CDR2 YYREEE (reference sequence). The CDR3 has 12 amino acids. The V gene lost 2 bases and the J gene lost 8 bases, with 8 bases spanning the gap. The CDR3 bases are TGTGCCAGCAGCTTACAGTGGGATGAGCAGTTCTTC. It codes for CASSLQWDEQFF.

For this clone: In the same sample, other DNA sequences code for this CDR3. V gene TRBV29-1 combines with J gene TRBJ1-1, with D maybe TRBD1 (6 bases). The CDR3 is 13 amino acids. V lost 1 base and J lost 4, with 10 bases in between. The germline gives CDR1 SQVTM, CDR2 ANQGSEA. DNA for the CDR3: TGCAGCGTTGAAGGGGGGGCAGGCACTGAAGCTTTCTTT. Translated: CSVEGGAGTEAFF.

The V gene is TRBV27, the J gene TRBJ2-7, with TRBD2 identical over 11 bases. The CDR3 covers 18 residues. CDR1 and CDR2 from the germline V gene are MNHEY and SMNVEV (reference sequence). V trimming: 0 bases; J trimming: 2 bases; junction bases outside the gene matches: 9. The CDR3: CASSLSLRTSGRPYEQYF. The CDR3 DNA reads TGTGCCAGCAGTTTATCCCTGCGAACTAGCGGGAGACCCTACGAGCAGTACTTC.

The J gene is TRBJ2-7, the V gene TRBV7-6, with 8 bases that match TRBD1. J lost 4 bases, V lost 0 bases, and 5 bases had no gene match. This CDR3 contains 15 residues. In germline, CDR1 is SGHVS, CDR2 FNYEAQ. CDR3 nucleotide sequence: TGTGCCAGCAGCTTAGCATCAGGGGGCGGTTACGAGCAGTACTTC. Its translation: CASSLASGGGYEQYF.

The chain uses TRBV28 and TRBJ2-6, with D tentatively TRBD1 or TRBD2 (5 bases each). V dropped 5 bases and J dropped 0 bases, with 20 bases sitting between them. The CDR3 consists of 19 residues. Per germline, CDR1 MDHEN and CDR2 SYDVKM. The CDR3 DNA reads TGTGCCAGCAGTCAATACAGGCCGGGACGCCCCTCTGGGGCCAACGTCCTGACTTTC. Its translation is CASSQYRPGRPSGANVLTF.

This clone has more than one count but fewer than ten. The rearrangement joins TRBV27 to TRBJ2-3, with TRBD1 as a possible D gene (5 bases). Germline lookup yields CDR1 MNHEY and CDR2 SMNVEV (reference sequence). This CDR3 has 16 amino acids. V lost 6 bases, J lost 1 base, and 17 bases lay in between. DNA of the CDR3: TGTGCCAGCAGCCCGCGGTATGGGGCCGGCACAGATACGCAGTATTTT. Its translation is CASSPRYGAGTDTQYF.

The CDR3 loop reads CASSLGPRGYNEQFF. In DNA, the CDR3 is TGTGCCAGCAGCTTAGGGCCAAGGGGATACAATGAGCAGTTCTTC. The chain recombines TRBV11-3 with TRBJ2-1, with D possibly being TRBD1 (5 bases). The CDR3 is 15 amino acids. CDR1 and CDR2 from the germline V gene are SGHNT and YENEEA. The ends were cut back, 1 base at V and 4 bases at J, with 11 bases in the middle.

The gene calls are TRBV19 and TRBJ1-5; D unresolved. Germline CDR1 and CDR2: LNHDA and SQIVND (reference sequence). V was clipped by 9 bases and J by 3 bases, with 24 bases between them. This CDR3 region has 17 residues. The CDR3: CARPSGVMAENNQPQHF. The CDR3 DNA follows: TGTGCCAGACCAAGCGGCGTGATGGCAGAAAACAATCAGCCCCAGCATTTT. Combining the CDR3 with reference TRBV19 and TRBJ1-5 gives the whole variable domain DGGITQSPKYLFRKEGQNVTLSCEQNLNHDAMYWYRQDPGQGLRLIYYSQIVNDFQKGDIAEGYSVSREKKESFPLTVTSAQKNPTAFYLCARPSGVMAENNQPQHFGDGTRLSIL.

V and J are TRBV29-1 and TRBJ2-3; 11 nucleotides line up with TRBD2. The germline V gene has CDR1 SQVTM and CDR2 ANQGSEA. The CDR3 length is 14 residues. V shed 3 bases, J shed 1 base, and the junction held 0 bases outside the gene matches. The chain's CDR3 is CSVETSGGTDTQYF. The CDR3 DNA follows: TGCAGCGTTGAGACTAGCGGGGGCACAGATACGCAGTATTTT.

This chain connects TRBV7-2 to TRBJ1-2, with D perhaps TRBD1 (6 bases). The CDR3 has 18 residues. The germline V and J ends were trimmed by 5 bases and 0 bases, with 22 bases remaining between them. Germline loops: CDR1 SGHTA, CDR2 FQGNSA. The CDR3 protein is CASSRFSGADSANYGYTF. Here the CDR3 DNA reads TGTGCCAGCAGCCGCTTCTCGGGGGCCGACAGTGCTAACTATGGCTACACCTTC.

The chain couples TRBV5-1 to TRBJ2-7, with D hard to call. Between the trimmed V and J ends, which lost 4 bases and 0 bases, there was a span of 8 bases. The CDR3 has 13 amino acids. Per germline, CDR1 SGHRS and CDR2 YFSETQ. For the CDR3, the DNA is TGCGCCAGCAGCCTCCAGAGCTCCTACGAGCAGTACTTC. Translating it yields CASSLQSSYEQYF.

This clone was seen only a few times. This chain connects TRBV9 to TRBJ1-1, with D hard to call. CDR1 is SGDLS, CDR2 YYNGEE, per germline. Trimming cost V 0 bases and J 4 bases, with 10 bases left between them. CDR3 size: 14 residues. CDR3 residues: CASSVGGVRTEAFF. Here the CDR3 DNA reads TGTGCCAGCAGCGTAGGCGGGGTGCGCACTGAAGCTTTCTTT. The whole variable domain, remainder taken from reference TRBV9 and TRBJ1-1, is DSGVTQTPKHLITATGQRVTLRCSPRSGDLSVYWYQQSLDQGLQFLIQYYNGEERAKGNILERFSAQQFPDLHSELNLSSLELGDSALYFCASSVGGVRTEAFFGQGTRLTVV.

The rearrangement uses TRBV6-1 and TRBJ1-5; D unresolved. V was trimmed by 8 bases and J by 5 bases, leaving 10 bases between them. The CDR3 is made up of 12 amino acids. Germline assignment: CDR1 MNHNS and CDR2 SASEGT. CDR3: CASGALDQPQHF. CDR3 bases: TGTGCCAGCGGAGCCTTAGATCAGCCCCAGCATTTT.

This chain connects TRBV7-2 to TRBJ1-3; 9 bases map to TRBD1. The CDR3 spans 14 residues. The V gene end was trimmed by 5 bases and the J gene end by 8 bases; junction bases not matched to a gene: 7. CDR1 and CDR2 (germline): SGHTA, FQGNSA. CDR3 region: CASSPGQGRHTIYF. DNA for the CDR3: TGTGCCAGCAGCCCGGGACAGGGTCGACACACCATATATTTT. The full variable domain, with the rest looked up from reference TRBV7-2 and TRBJ1-3, is GAGVSQSPSNKVTEKGKDVELRCDPISGHTALYWYRQSLGQGLEFLIYFQGNSAPDKSGLPSDRFSAERTGGSVSTLTIQRTQQEDSAVYLCASSPGQGRHTIYFGEGSWLTVV.

This clone appeared a few times. The chain links TRBV30 to TRBJ1-6, with D unclear. CDR3 length: 13 amino acids. Per germline, CDR1 GTSNPN and CDR2 SVGIG (reference sequence). The CDR3 region has the DNA TGTGCTCTGAGTAGAGGTTATAATTCACCCCTCCACTTT. It encodes CALSRGYNSPLHF.

In regard to this clone: Only one base separates this from a far larger clonotype, so it likely reflects a read error. The identical CDR3 is also encoded by other nucleotide sequences in the sample. V gene TRBV27 combines with J gene TRBJ1-1, with a weak D call TRBD1 (5 bases). Germline CDR1 is MNHEY and CDR2 is SMNVEV (reference sequence). The CDR3 length is 13 residues. V was clipped by 2 bases and J by 1 base, with 5 bases between them. The CDR3 spells CASSLQGNTEAFF. The CDR3 coding sequence is TGTGCCAGCAGTTTACAGGGGAACACTGAAGCTTTCTTT.

The rearrangement uses TRBV18 and TRBJ2-5; the D gene is possibly TRBD2 (6 bases). The CDR3 extends over 14 amino acids. Germline V CDR1 and CDR2: KGHSH, LQKENI. V was clipped by 2 bases and J by 7 bases, with 14 bases between them. The CDR3 DNA sequence: TGTGCCAGCTCACCATTGGATGACGGGGGGACCCAGTACTTC. Its protein product is CASSPLDDGGTQYF.

This chain joins TRBV6-4 and TRBJ2-2; TRBD2 aligns across 10 bases. V was pared by 6 bases and J by 4 bases, with 5 bases of the junction left unmatched. Germline V lookup: CDR1 MRHNA, CDR2 SNTAGT. There are 15 residues in the CDR3. Here the CDR3 DNA reads TGTGCCAGCAGGCGCTCTAGCGGGAGCACCGGGGAGCTGTTTTTT. Translation: CASRRSSGSTGELFF.